The rows below give T cell receptor beta chains drawn from one sample of a study of control samples from healthy donors and cancer patients. The method was immunoSEQ multiplex PCR; TCRdb's version includes in-frame clones alone and lacks a portion of them. This sample yields approximately 90,000 clones, of which 88% are seen a single time; under 15% belongs to the top ten. Sequenced sample: blood. Receptor source: a woman in her 70s in good health. Each CDR3 is given with its conserved first and last residue. A D gene is named only where the DNA matches it firmly. A clone size is listed for some rows: how often the clone was seen (once, few, many), or a class if it is expanded.

CDR3 | DNA | V | D | J | size
CASSLGLGDREADTQYF | TGTGCCAGCAGCTTAGGTTTGGGAGACAGGGAAGCAGATACGCAGTATTTT | TRBV11-3 | TRBD1 | TRBJ2-3 | NA
CASSHTALITVSNQPQHF | TGTGCCAGCAGTCACACCGCCCTTATAACAGTCTCCAATCAGCCCCAGCATTTT | TRBV6-2/TRBV6-3 | NA | TRBJ1-5 | few
CASSENTGELFF | TGCGCCAGCAGCGAGAACACCGGGGAGCTGTTTTTT | TRBV5-1 | NA | TRBJ2-2 | NA
CASSRDMNTEAFF | TGCGCCAGCAGCCGTGACATGAACACTGAAGCTTTCTTT | TRBV5-1 | NA | TRBJ1-1 | few
CASSMRQGAEQPQHF | TGTGCCAGTAGTATGCGACAGGGGGCTGAACAGCCCCAGCATTTT | TRBV19 | TRBD1 | TRBJ1-5 | few
CASRRNREANEKLFF | TGTGCCAGCAGAAGGAACAGGGAAGCTAATGAAAAACTGTTTTTT | TRBV6-6 | NA | TRBJ1-4 | NA
CASSLVGLGNEQFF | TGCGCCAGCAGCTTGGTTGGACTAGGGAATGAGCAGTTCTTC | TRBV5-1 | TRBD2 | TRBJ2-1 | few
CASSSPGLRDTQYF | TGTGCCAGCAGTTCCCCGGGACTCAGGGATACGCAGTATTTT | TRBV6-5 | NA | TRBJ2-3 | NA
CATSDLGYTEAFF | TGTGCCACCAGTGATTTGGGGTACACTGAAGCTTTCTTT | TRBV24-1 | NA | TRBJ1-1 | NA
CSASGLQDHGYTF | TGCAGTGCTAGTGGTCTACAGGACCATGGCTACACCTTC | TRBV20-1 | NA | TRBJ1-2 | NA
CASSFGGIYEQYF | TGTGCCAGCAGCTTTGGAGGGATCTACGAGCAGTACTTC | TRBV7-2 | NA | TRBJ2-7 | few
CASSVMVDTEAFF | TGTGCCAGCAGTGTAATGGTCGACACTGAAGCTTTCTTT | TRBV2 | NA | TRBJ1-1 | NA
CAINGEERSPLHF | TGTGCCATCAACGGGGAAGAGCGTTCACCCCTCCACTTT | TRBV10-3 | NA | TRBJ1-6 | NA
CASSSNRVNQPQHF | TGTGCCAGCAGTAGTAACAGGGTCAATCAGCCCCAGCATTTT | TRBV6-5 | NA | TRBJ1-5 | NA
CASKTGEMTEAFF | TGTGCCAGCAAGACAGGGGAAATGACTGAAGCTTTCTTT | TRBV2 | TRBD1 | TRBJ1-1 | NA
CASSPGSGLGADTQYF | TGTGCCAGCAGCCCAGGAAGTGGTTTGGGAGCAGATACGCAGTATTTT | TRBV7-2 | NA | TRBJ2-3 | NA
CASSGGGGTDTQYF | TGTGCCAGCAGTGGAGGAGGGGGCACAGATACGCAGTATTTT | TRBV6-4 | NA | TRBJ2-3 | NA
CASSLGLTATSYEQYF | TGTGCCAGCAGCTTGGGACTTACAGCAACTTCCTACGAGCAGTACTTC | TRBV5-4 | NA | TRBJ2-7 | few
CASSPWGRQGGTEAFF | TGTGCCAGCAGCCCATGGGGGAGACAGGGCGGCACTGAAGCTTTCTTT | TRBV14 | TRBD1 | TRBJ1-1 | few
CASSEAASGYYNEQFF | TGTGCCAGCAGTGAAGCTGCAAGCGGGTACTACAATGAGCAGTTCTTC | TRBV6-1 | NA | TRBJ2-1 | NA
CASSLGVANQPQHF | TGTGCCAGCAGCTTAGGGGTAGCGAATCAGCCCCAGCATTTT | TRBV7-8 | NA | TRBJ1-5 | NA
CASSLGGDPSEKLFF | TGCGCCAGCAGCTTGGGAGGGGACCCCTCCGAAAAACTGTTTTTT | TRBV5-1 | NA | TRBJ1-4 | NA
CASSLMSGNTIYF | TGTGCCAGCAGTTTAATGTCTGGAAACACCATATATTTT | TRBV12-3/TRBV12-4 | NA | TRBJ1-3 | NA
CASSWDRGGKGEETQYF | TGTGCCAGCAGTTGGGACAGGGGCGGAAAGGGGGAAGAGACCCAGTACTTC | TRBV11-3 | TRBD1 | TRBJ2-5 | NA
CASSIMWTTQETQYF | TGTGCCAGTAGTATTATGTGGACTACCCAAGAGACCCAGTACTTC | TRBV19 | NA | TRBJ2-5 | NA
CASSVSGGDTDTQYF | TGTGCCAGCAGCGTGAGCGGGGGGGACACAGATACGCAGTATTTT | TRBV9 | TRBD2 | TRBJ2-3 | NA
CASRSTGDNSPLHF | TGTGCCAGTAGGTCGACAGGGGATAATTCACCCCTCCACTTT | TRBV19 | TRBD1 | TRBJ1-6 | NA
CASSDGLSSNQPQHF | TGTGCCAGCAGTGATGGGCTGTCTAGCAATCAGCCCCAGCATTTT | TRBV2 | NA | TRBJ1-5 | NA
CASSDWTLSGNTIYF | TGTGCCAGCAGTGATTGGACACTCTCTGGAAACACCATATATTTT | TRBV25-1 | NA | TRBJ1-3 | NA